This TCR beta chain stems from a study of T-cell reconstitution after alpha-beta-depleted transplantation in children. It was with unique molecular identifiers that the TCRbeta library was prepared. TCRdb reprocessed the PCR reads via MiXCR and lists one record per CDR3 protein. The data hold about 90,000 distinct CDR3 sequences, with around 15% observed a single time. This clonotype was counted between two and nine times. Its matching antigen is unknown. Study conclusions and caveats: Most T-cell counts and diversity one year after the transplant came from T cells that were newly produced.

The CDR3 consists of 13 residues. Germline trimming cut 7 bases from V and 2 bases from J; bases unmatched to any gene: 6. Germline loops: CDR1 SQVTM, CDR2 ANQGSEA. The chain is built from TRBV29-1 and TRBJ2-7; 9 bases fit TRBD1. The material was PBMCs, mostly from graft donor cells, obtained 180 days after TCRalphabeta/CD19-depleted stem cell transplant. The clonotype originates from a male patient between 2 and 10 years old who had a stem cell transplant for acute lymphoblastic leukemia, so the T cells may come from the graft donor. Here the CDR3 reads CSASGQGTYEQYF. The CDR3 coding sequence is TGCAGCGCCTCGGGACAGGGCACCTACGAGCAGTACTTC.